This TCR beta chain was recovered during a study of blood T cell repertoires in COVID-19. Germline trimming cut 0 bases from V and 6 bases from J; bases unmatched to any gene: 0. The germline gives CDR1 SGHKS, CDR2 YYEKEE (reference sequence). The CDR3 length is 14 residues. Only in-frame clones appear in the TCRdb table, and some are missing; sequencing was by immunoSEQ multiplex PCR. The table includes about 130,000 clones, more than 70% detected once. The sequenced sample consisted of peripheral blood. The sequence was obtained from a human donor in a cohort sampled during active COVID-19. V usage is TRBV5-5 and J usage is TRBJ1-4; 9 nucleotides align to TRBD1. CDR3 coding DNA: TGTGCCAGCAGCTTGGACAGGGGGCATGAAAAACTGTTTTTT. Its protein is CASSLDRGHEKLFF.